This T cell receptor beta chain was identified in a study of blood T cell repertoires in COVID-19 (dated by TCRdb to 2020 to 2022). About the investigation overall: Collaborator samples came from the United States, Italy and Spain and covered acute and convalescent phases of COVID-19. The prospective study material was composed of cDNA or gDNA derived from T cells, B-cell-depleted T cells, or PBMCs. Subjects who had been exposed to COVID-19, were actively infected with it, or had recovered from it provided the deeply sampled blood TCRbeta repertoires that made up the dataset. A freely available public database, intended as a resource for researchers studying the immune response to SARS-CoV-2, is where the repertoires were released. The samples were drawn from the first 160 participants of the ongoing ImmuneRACE study and from 1,254 subjects provided by 6 global collaborators. Sample metadata almost always included a de-identified subject ID, COVID-19 status, age in years and sex. HLA class I and class II types, where available, came from metadata supplied by the sample provider rather than from assay-based typing. What the authors observed across the whole study: The quantity of clinical and demographic metadata differed by source and by participant and was supplied without curation.

Regarding this clone: Its antigen specificity is not known. Nothing much larger sits one base from this clone, and base qualities are not available.

The immunoSEQ Assay, a bias-controlled multiplex PCR, was used to amplify TCRbeta CDR3 regions from genomic DNA. Concerning the study's data processing: Nucleated cell counts per sample were estimated from amplification of reference gene primers within the assay. To quantify the absolute abundance of each unique TCRbeta CDR3 rearrangement, sequence reads were collapsed and filtered. For each sample, productive Simpson clonality was calculated as the square root of Simpson's diversity index across productive rearrangements. Held by TCRdb, this immuneACCESS table contains in-frame sequences only and omits some clones. Under half of the omission traces to an unresolved V gene where checked; the cause of the rest is unknown. V and J calls and clone size are given by that table; D and trimming were obtained from the DNA. The sample includes approximately 390,000 clones, with 70% to 90% observed a single time. The top ten clones comprise 2% to 2.5% of the sample.

In the prospective study, participants were about 18 to 100 years old, resided in about 25 geographic areas of the United States, and were enrolled through a virtual design. In the prospective study, participants were assigned to cohorts based on the clinical history participants reported in a screening survey and a study questionnaire. In the prospective study, mobile phlebotomists collected whole blood, serum and a nasopharyngeal or oropharyngeal swab from each participant. Prospective study participants could optionally give additional blood draws and questionnaires over an approximately 2-month period. Before DNA extraction, prospective study blood samples were shipped either frozen or at room temperature. The CDR3, from cysteine to phenylalanine, totals 15 residues. The only DNA kept is the CDR3, 45 bases in frame from the first base. Trimming costs V 1 base and J 2 bases, and their ends lie 11 bases apart. Sequences SEHNR (CDR1) and FQNEAQ (CDR2) are obtained from the germline V gene (reference sequence).

The source of this sequence is a middle-aged woman with acute COVID-19. The chain uses TRBV7-9 and TRBJ1-2; TRBD1 is possibly the D segment (5 matching bases). The sample taken for sequencing was PBMCs or T cells enriched from blood (not recorded which). The nucleotide sequence is TGTGCCAGCAGCTTAGAAACAGGCTTCAACTATGGCTACACCTTC. Its protein product is CASSLETGFNYGYTF.